This is a list of T cell receptor beta chains from one sample in a study of identical twins. Each CDR3 protein gets one entry after TCRdb re-called the 5' RACE reads with MiXCR. The sample gives around 500,000 distinct CDR3 sequences, 13% to 15% of which show up once; over 0.5% is in the top ten. The same data also contributed to another study, on yellow fever vaccine responses in identical twins.

Sequenced sample: CD4+ T cells sorted from blood. These receptors all come from a woman aged 18-35 years in good health. Both conserved end residues are part of each CDR3. The D gene is left open where the match is weak. The size of a clone is reported for some rows only, either as once, few or many, or as a class for expanded clones.

TRBJ2-7,.,.,TRBV5-1,TGCGCCAGCAGCTTCCAGGGGACCCCCTACGAGCAGTACTTC,CASSFQGTPYEQYF
TRBJ2-1,TRBD2,few,TRBV12-3/TRBV12-4,TGTGCCAGCAGTTTTCCTAGCGGGGGTTACAATGAGCAGTTCTTC,CASSFPSGGYNEQFF
TRBJ2-7,.,.,TRBV3-1,TGTGCCAGCAGCCAAGGGATCAGGGGAACGGGCGAGCAGTACTTC,CASSQGIRGTGEQYF
TRBJ2-4,.,.,TRBV5-1,TGCGCCAGCACCTGGAGGAGGGACCTAGTGCGTAACATTCAGTACTTC,CASTWRRDLVRNIQYF
TRBJ2-7,TRBD2,.,TRBV27,TGTGCCAGCTCGGGGGCTAGCGGGTTCACAAGGGCCCGCTACGAGCAGTACTTC,CASSGASGFTRARYEQYF
TRBJ2-7,.,few,TRBV12-3/TRBV12-4,TGTGCCAGCAGTGTTACAGGGTACAGCTCCTACGAGCAGTACTTC,CASSVTGYSSYEQYF
TRBJ2-1,.,.,TRBV20-1,TGCAGTGCTCCCCGGGTCGCAGCCCGCAATGAGCAGTTCTTC,CSAPRVAARNEQFF
TRBJ2-1,.,.,TRBV14,TGTGCCAGCAGCCGATTCCCAAAGGCCGGGACACCGAGCTCCTACAATGAGCAGTTCTTC,CASSRFPKAGTPSSYNEQFF
TRBJ1-6,TRBD1,few,TRBV12-3/TRBV12-4,TGTGCCAGCAGTTCCGTCGGGACAGGGGGCTCACCCCTCCACTTT,CASSSVGTGGSPLHF
TRBJ2-3,TRBD2,few,TRBV20-1,TGCAGTGCTAGACAGGGACTACTGGGGATGGCAGATACGCAGTATTTT,CSARQGLLGMADTQYF
TRBJ1-6,.,few,TRBV11-2,TGTGCCAGCAGCTTAGATCTTGGCGGTCACAATTCACCCCTCCACTTT,CASSLDLGGHNSPLHF
TRBJ2-7,.,few,TRBV25-1,TGTGCCAGCAGTGAAGTAGGAGGGCGTGGCGAGCAGTACTTC,CASSEVGGRGEQYF
TRBJ2-3,TRBD2,.,TRBV7-3,TGTGCCAGCAGCTTACTAGCGGGGGAGGGAGATACGCAGTATTTT,CASSLLAGEGDTQYF
TRBJ2-6,.,.,TRBV5-6,TGTGCCAGCAGCTTGGGCGCAGGGATCGGGTCTGGGGCCAACGTCCTGACTTTC,CASSLGAGIGSGANVLTF
TRBJ2-7,.,.,TRBV7-2,TGTGCCAGCAGCTTCTATGGGGTACCCCTCGGCGAGCAGTACTTC,CASSFYGVPLGEQYF
TRBJ2-7,.,.,TRBV6-5,TGTGCCAGCAGTTACACCCAGGGGAACCATTACGAGCAGTACTTC,CASSYTQGNHYEQYF
TRBJ2-3,.,.,TRBV7-9,TGTGCCAGCAGAGCCAGGGTGGGCACAGATACGCAGTATTTT,CASRARVGTDTQYF
TRBJ2-1,.,once,TRBV29-1,TGCAGCGTTGCTAGAACCAATGAGCAGTTCTTC,CSVARTNEQFF
TRBJ2-5,.,few,TRBV7-8,TGTGCCAGCAGCTTTGTATGGGGACAAGAGACCCAGTACTTC,CASSFVWGQETQYF
TRBJ2-1,.,many,TRBV12-3/TRBV12-4,TGTGCCAGCAGTTTGTGGGACAATGAGCAGTTCTTC,CASSLWDNEQFF
TRBJ2-1,.,.,TRBV20-1,TGCAGTGCTGGCGGGGGCCTTCAGGCAAATGAGCAGTTCTTC,CSAGGGLQANEQFF
TRBJ2-7,TRBD1,few,TRBV6-2/TRBV6-3,TGTGCCAGCCGGGGACAGGCTGTCTACGAGCAGTACTTC,CASRGQAVYEQYF
TRBJ2-2,TRBD2,.,TRBV10-3,TGTGCCATCCGAGGACTAGCGGGAGAGTCCGGGGAGCTGTTTTTT,CAIRGLAGESGELFF
TRBJ2-2,TRBD2,few,TRBV20-1,TGCAGTGCCCCAGCAGGGCTAGCGGGGGCCGAAGGGGAGCTGTTTTTT,CSAPAGLAGAEGELFF
TRBJ2-7,.,few,TRBV7-2,TGTGCCAGCAGCTTATCCAGGCTCTACGAGCAGTACTTC,CASSLSRLYEQYF
TRBJ2-2,TRBD2,.,TRBV4-3,TGCGCCAGCAGCCAAGCCGGGACTAGCGTAAACACCGGGGAGCTGTTTTTT,CASSQAGTSVNTGELFF
TRBJ2-5,.,.,TRBV27,TGTGCCAGCAGTTTATTTGGGACTCAAGAGACCCAGTACTTC,CASSLFGTQETQYF
TRBJ2-5,.,few,TRBV29-1,TGCAGCGTCTCGATGGCAGAAGAGACCCAGTACTTC,CSVSMAEETQYF
TRBJ2-4,.,.,TRBV13,TGTGCCAGCAGCAAATACCGTCCCGGCTCCGGAGGGGGGGCCTTAGCCAAAAACATTCAGTACTTC,CASSKYRPGSGGGALAKNIQYF
TRBJ2-1,TRBD2,.,TRBV12-3/TRBV12-4,TGTGCCAGCAGTCCCGGCGGTAGCGGGAGGGCCTTAGGCGAGCAGTTCTTC,CASSPGGSGRALGEQFF
TRBJ2-1,TRBD2,.,TRBV12-3/TRBV12-4,TGTGCCGGCAGACCCGGGACTAGGTCCTACAATGAGCAGTTCTTC,CAGRPGTRSYNEQFF
TRBJ2-3,TRBD1,few,TRBV28,TGTGCCAGCAGTAGACACGGGACAGGGAGAACAGATACGCAGTATTTT,CASSRHGTGRTDTQYF
TRBJ2-2,TRBD2,few,TRBV27,TGTGCCAGCAGTCTCAAAACTAGCGGGGGGCAAATCACCGGGGAGCTGTTTTTT,CASSLKTSGGQITGELFF
TRBJ2-7,.,few,TRBV29-1,TGCAGCGTTCGGACCTCCTCCTACGAGCAGTACTTC,CSVRTSSYEQYF
TRBJ2-1,TRBD2,many,TRBV4-2,TGTGCCAGCAGCCAAGATCTGCGGGAGGGCCGGAATGAGCAGTTCTTC,CASSQDLREGRNEQFF
TRBJ2-5,.,.,TRBV27,TGTGCCAGCAGTCCCCGACCGTCCCCCGAGACCCAGTACTTC,CASSPRPSPETQYF
TRBJ2-1,TRBD1,.,TRBV5-1,TGCGCCAGCAGCTATGGACAGGGGACGGGTGAGCAGTTCTTC,CASSYGQGTGEQFF
TRBJ2-2,.,few,TRBV20-1,TGCAGTGCTCTTAGATTCGGGTTAGCACTCACCGATGGGACTGGGGAGCTGTTTTTT,CSALRFGLALTDGTGELFF
TRBJ2-2,.,.,TRBV5-1,TGCGCCAGCTCCGCCCGACTAGTGGGTAACACCGGGGAGCTGTTTTTT,CASSARLVGNTGELFF
TRBJ2-5,TRBD1,.,TRBV7-9,TGTGCCAGCAGCTTAACGACAGGGATGGAGACCCAGTACTTC,CASSLTTGMETQYF
TRBJ1-2,.,few,TRBV6-2/TRBV6-3,TGTGCCAGCAGCTACGGGACCTCCTATGGCTACACCTTC,CASSYGTSYGYTF
TRBJ2-1,.,.,TRBV18,TGTGCCAGCTCACCCGAGGCGGCTCGCAATGAGCAGTTCTTC,CASSPEAARNEQFF
TRBJ2-5,.,.,TRBV5-1,TGCGCCAGCAGCTCCGGGACGCCTAAGGAGACCCAGTACTTC,CASSSGTPKETQYF
TRBJ2-1,.,few,TRBV5-1,TGCGCCAGCAGCCCGGATCCGCCGGGACACGGGCGGTTCTTC,CASSPDPPGHGRFF
TRBJ2-7,.,few,TRBV4-3,TGCGCCAGCAGCCAAGCAATAGGAAACTACGAGCAGTACTTC,CASSQAIGNYEQYF
TRBJ2-7,.,.,TRBV7-2,TGTGCCAGCAGCTTAGCGCTCCGAAAAGGGCACTACGAGCAGTACTTC,CASSLALRKGHYEQYF
TRBJ2-7,.,many,TRBV6-2/TRBV6-3,TGTGCCAGCAGTTATGAGGAAGGACGGACCTCCTACGAGCAGTACTTC,CASSYEEGRTSYEQYF
TRBJ1-5,TRBD1,few,TRBV5-6,TGTGCCAGCAGCTTGGGGGGGACAGGGCCTAGCAATCAGCCCCAGCATTTT,CASSLGGTGPSNQPQHF
TRBJ1-1,TRBD1,few,TRBV3-1,TGTGCCAGCAGCCAGACAGGGGCAGGGAACACTGAAGCTTTCTTT,CASSQTGAGNTEAFF
TRBJ2-3,.,.,TRBV6-1,TGTGCCAGCAGTGAATCTCTCGTTCCAGATACGCAGTATTTT,CASSESLVPDTQYF
TRBJ2-2,.,.,TRBV7-7,TGTGCTAGCAGCTTAGGGGCAGTTAACACCGGGGAGCTGTTTTTT,CASSLGAVNTGELFF
TRBJ1-2,TRBD1,many,TRBV5-1,TGCGCCAGCAGCTTCGGGACAGGGTATGGCTACACCTTC,CASSFGTGYGYTF
TRBJ2-2,.,.,TRBV6-1,TGTGCCGTCTTAGTGGGTAACACCGGGGAGCTGTTTTTT,CAVLVGNTGELFF